Below, 14 T cell receptor beta chains from the same sample are listed, as sequenced in a study of T cells in Graves' hyperthyroidism and ophthalmopathy. Amplified regions were TCR beta CDR3 sequences from RNA transcripts. The primer set for the first-round RT-PCR of the TCR CDR3 was HTBI. One entry per CDR3 protein, called by TCRdb with MiXCR from the multiplex PCR reads. The sample shows 95,000 to 110,000 distinct CDR3 sequences, less than 55% of them seen only once. Material for sequencing was blood. Every receptor here comes from a man aged 40-55 years with Graves' hyperthyroidism.

Details on this clonotype: A read error may be the cause here, since a much bigger clone is one base away. This chain uses TRBV7-2 with TRBJ2-5; perhaps TRBD1 as D (7 bases). CDR1 is SGHTA and CDR2 is FQGNSA in the germline V gene. V dropped 1 base and J dropped 11 bases, with 20 bases sitting between them. The CDR3 extends over 15 amino acids. CDR3 sequence: CASSLGAGGYNEQYF. For the CDR3, the DNA is TGTGCCAGCAGCTTAGGTGCAGGGGGGTACAATGAGCAGTACTTC.

This chain uses TRBV10-3 with TRBJ2-7; D unclear. The CDR3 has 16 amino acids. The V gene's germline CDR1 is ENHRY and CDR2 SYGVKD. V lost 3 bases and J lost 9, with 24 bases in between. The CDR3 bases are TGTGCCATCAGTGATGGAAACTCACGCCCATCCCACGGGCAGTACTTC. Protein: CAISDGNSRPSHGQYF.

This clonotype was detected many times. J is TRBJ2-7 and V is TRBV4-1; 10 bases are a match to TRBD2. Trimming cost V 4 bases and J 3 bases; bases outside gene matches: 12. The CDR3 extends over 17 amino acids. In germline, CDR1 is MGHRA, CDR2 YSYEKL. CDR3 in amino acids: CASSREYEAGGIYEQYF. CDR3 nucleotide sequence: TGCGCCAGCAGCCGAGAATACGAAGCGGGGGGGATCTACGAGCAGTACTTC.

This chain uses TRBV7-3 with TRBJ2-2, with D possibly called TRBD1 or TRBD2 (5 bases each). The CDR3 totals 15 residues. Trimming shortened V by 9 bases and J by 6 bases, and 20 bases separated the two germline ends. Germline-derived CDR1 and CDR2 are SGHTA and FQGTGA. CDR3 nucleotides: TGTGCCAGGGAGCCCGGGGCTAAGGGGTCCGGGGAGCTGTTTTTT. Protein sequence: CAREPGAKGSGELFF.

This clonotype was seen a few times. This chain links TRBV4-1 with TRBJ1-4; 7 nucleotides align to TRBD1. The CDR3 spans 16 residues. V shed 1 base, J shed 4 bases, and the junction held 6 bases outside the gene matches. Germline assignment: CDR1 MGHRA and CDR2 YSYEKL. The CDR3, as DNA: TGCGCCAGCAGCCAAGTCGGGACAGCCTTTAATGAAAAACTGTTTTTT. Protein sequence: CASSQVGTAFNEKLFF.

V gene TRBV9 combines with J gene TRBJ2-1; TRBD2 aligns across 8 bases. Germline CDR1 SGDLS, CDR2 YYNGEE. Trimming took 4 bases from V and 6 from J; bases not matched to a gene: 9. This CDR3 is built from 15 residues. The DNA for the CDR3 is TGTGCCAGCAGCCCTCTTCCGGGGGGGCTCAATGAGCAGTTCTTC. Translating gives CASSPLPGGLNEQFF.

The CDR3 coding sequence is TGTGCCAGTAGTGATTTCACTAGCGGGGGGGCTTCCGAGCAGTACTTC. Amino acids: CASSDFTSGGASEQYF. The genes are TRBV19 and TRBJ2-7, with 13 bases lining up with TRBD2. The CDR3 contains 16 residues. Germline CDR1 reads LNHDA; CDR2 reads SQIVND (reference sequence). The V gene end was trimmed by 5 bases and the J gene end by 6 bases; junction bases not matched to a gene: 10.

Concerning this clonotype: The germline gene is not matched at one end of the junction; a read error may be the cause. The chain carries TRBV7-2 and TRBJ2-2; D not certain. Germline CDR1 and CDR2: SGHTA and FQGNSA. The length of the CDR3 is 12 residues. Written as DNA, the CDR3 is TGTGCCAGCACCTTAGATCCCAGGAAGCTGTCTTTT. This gives the protein CASTLDPRKLSF. The whole variable domain, remainder taken from reference TRBV7-2 and TRBJ2-2, is GAGVSQSPSNKVTEKGKDVELRCDPISGHTALYWYRQSLGQGLEFLIYFQGNSAPDKSGLPSDRFSAERTGGSVSTLTIQRTQQEDSAVYLCASTLDPRKLSFGEGSRLTVL.

This clonotype was seen many times. The J gene is TRBJ2-2, the V gene TRBV5-4; 7 bases agree with TRBD1. With V trimmed by 0 bases and J by 0 bases, 2 bases remained unmatched. The CDR3 is 16 residues long. Germline CDR1 SGHNT, CDR2 YYREEE (reference sequence). CDR3 amino acids: CASSLGGQSNTGELFF. As DNA, the CDR3 is TGTGCCAGCAGCTTGGGGGGACAGTCGAACACCGGGGAGCTGTTTTTT.

This clonotype occurred many times. The rearrangement links TRBV7-8 to TRBJ2-3; TRBD2 aligns across 11 bases. This CDR3 has 15 residues. V lost 6 bases, J lost 5 bases, and 7 bases stayed unmatched. Looked up from germline, CDR1 is SGHVS and CDR2 is FQNEAQ. Written as DNA, the CDR3 is TGTGCCAGCAGTTCACTAGCGGGAGAGCTAGATACGCAGTATTTT. This gives the protein CASSSLAGELDTQYF.

This chain uses TRBV7-8 with TRBJ2-3, with D tentatively TRBD1 or TRBD2 (8 bases each). Trimming cost V 3 bases and J 8 bases, with 24 bases left between them. Germline CDR1 reads SGHVS; CDR2 reads FQNEAQ. The CDR3 has 17 residues. The CDR3 DNA is TGTGCCAGCAGCTTGATGATAGCGGGGATCACAGGGGGTACGCAGTATTTT. Encoded protein: CASSLMIAGITGGTQYF. Supplemented by reference TRBV7-8 and TRBJ2-3, the full variable domain reads GAGVSQSPRYKVAKRGQDVALRCDPISGHVSLFWYQQALGQGPEFLTYFQNEAQLDKSGLPSDRFFAERPEGSVSTLKIQRTQQEDSAVYLCASSLMIAGITGGTQYFGPGTRLTVL.

The chain has TRBV7-9 and TRBJ2-1; D is perhaps TRBD2 (5 bases). The tail of the sequence fits TRBJ2-5 better, so the J call may be wrong. The length of the CDR3 is 16 residues. Germline assignment: CDR1 SEHNR and CDR2 FQNEAQ (reference sequence). The CDR3 coding sequence is TGTGCCAGCAGCCCAGAAGCGGTGGGCATAGAAAAGACCCAGTACTTC. This encodes CASSPEAVGIEKTQYF.

This clonotype was picked up many times. The J gene is TRBJ2-3, the V gene TRBV29-1; TRBD1 or TRBD2 may be the D gene (6 bases each). The CDR3 is 16 amino acids. Germline lookup yields CDR1 SQVTM and CDR2 ANQGSEA. V lost 4 bases and J 2 bases, leaving 19 bases between the germline ends. CDR3 bases: TGCAGCGTTGGGGGGGTAGTGGGACAAATCACAGATACGCAGTATTTT. Its protein is CSVGGVVGQITDTQYF.

On this clonotype: One end of the junction does not line up with germline, which may come from a read error. The rearrangement links TRBV9 to TRBJ1-1; 7 nucleotides align to TRBD1. CDR1 and CDR2 (germline): SGDLS, YYNGEE. The CDR3 spans 15 residues. The CDR3 sequence is CVSSVGGQGGRQAFF. The CDR3 DNA is TGTGTCAGCAGCGTAGGGGGGCAGGGGGGGCGGCAAGCTTTCTTT.